This is a list of T cell receptor beta chains from one sample in a study of T cell repertoires in ileal Crohn's disease. The data were produced by immunoSEQ multiplex PCR, yet TCRdb's version contains in-frame clones alone and is incomplete. Of approximately 12,000 clones listed, roughly 78% are singletons. The material sequenced was ileal tissue. These receptors were collected from an adult with Crohn's disease. CDR3s leave out the opening cysteine and the closing phenylalanine or tryptophan.

j_call cdr3_length v_call cdr3_aa
TRBJ1-2 12 TRBV5-6 ASSLWDRGYGYT
TRBJ2-2 14 TRBV27 ASSLYRGPYTGELF
TRBJ2-1 11 TRBV30 AWSVVLAFEQF
TRBJ2-7 15 TRBV4-1 ASSQRALLQGHYEQY
TRBJ2-7 14 TRBV19 ASRSPRSGSSYEQY
TRBJ1-2 9 TRBV6-5 ASERGNGYT
TRBJ2-2 14 TRBV11-2 ASSLGESRGAGELF
TRBJ2-1 15 TRBV5-1 ASSLWTSGVPYNEQF
TRBJ2-1 13 TRBV9 ASSVGGGVYNEQF
TRBJ2-2 14 TRBV7-6 ASSPVGTSGAGELF
TRBJ1-1 12 TRBV9 ASSVGGEDTEAF
TRBJ1-3 14 TRBV6-5 ASSYRDRRSGNTIY
TRBJ2-4 16 TRBV7-7 ASSLWRKGQGTKNIQY
TRBJ2-3 13 TRBV6-1 ASRGLAGAPDTQY
TRBJ1-1 12 TRBV30 AWTPAGMNTEAF
TRBJ2-7 12 TRBV4-1 ASSHPTGGYEQY
TRBJ1-3 13 TRBV5-1 ASSSDRHSGNTIY
TRBJ2-7 12 TRBV15 ATSSGGTSYEQY
TRBJ2-1 13 TRBV9 ASSVGASGSSEQF
TRBJ1-2 10 TRBV6-1 ASRDRNYGYT
TRBJ2-1 14 TRBV11-3 ASSLAAGTGGVEQF
TRBJ1-2 16 TRBV19 ASSIGLVAGAANYGYT
TRBJ2-7 12 TRBV9 ASSVGQAPGEQY
TRBJ2-5 12 TRBV10-3 AISAGGGGETQY
TRBJ1-5 12 TRBV5-1 ASSLGGQNQPQH
TRBJ2-7 12 TRBV6-5 ASSPLKMLYEQY
TRBJ2-7 14 TRBV13 ASRRRVSGVSYEQY
TRBJ2-1 14 TRBV12-5 ASGAGAGGSYNEQF
TRBJ2-3 11 TRBV6-1 ASGQGRGDTQY
TRBJ1-1 11 TRBV5-4 ASSPGHLLEAF
TRBJ2-5 14 TRBV2 ASSTGQGVKAETQY
TRBJ2-5 12 TRBV19 ASSTGQGVETQY
TRBJ2-2 13 TRBV6-6 ATKKRDMNTGELF
TRBJ1-5 13 TRBV6-1 ASTPPGRTDQPQH
TRBJ2-3 12 TRBV11-2 ASSLLAGSDTQY
TRBJ1-2 11 TRBV7-8 ASSLGQGRGYT
TRBJ2-2 13 TRBV9 ASGRPTGGAGELF
TRBJ1-5 14 TRBV5-6 ASRVWGQGRGQPQH
TRBJ1-5 11 TRBV5-1 ASSVDRGGPQH
TRBJ1-1 12 TRBV2 ASSWQGGTTEAF
TRBJ1-2 11 TRBV5-6 ASSYGQVYGYT
TRBJ2-7 13 TRBV19 ASSIARGAPYEQY
TRBJ2-5 13 TRBV4-1 ASSQDNRGSETQY
TRBJ1-1 13 TRBV5-1 ASSLGVAGPPRAF
TRBJ2-3 15 TRBV10-3 AISEFGRGALTDTQY
TRBJ2-2 13 TRBV7-9 ASSDDRAGIGELF
TRBJ2-1 12 TRBV5-1 ASIPPGGADEQF
TRBJ1-1 12 TRBV6-1 ASTRSRGNTEAF
TRBJ1-1 13 TRBV5-6 ASSLYRQGDTEAF